Following are 12 T cell receptor beta chains from one sample sequenced in a study of tumor and adjacent non-tumor tissue in lung cancer. The library came from three nested PCR rounds adapted from ARM-PCR protocols. TCRdb used MiXCR to reprocess the multiplex PCR reads, holding one entry per CDR3 protein. Seen here are 90,000 to 100,000 distinct CDR3 sequences, around three quarters observed once, and the top ten hold about 29%. RNA was extracted from bulk tissue without any cell sorting. This non-tumor lung sample came from over 3 cm beyond the tumor edge. Sequencing used distant non-tumor lung tissue. The receptors derive from a man aged 60 to 75 with small cell lung cancer.

On this clonotype: At one end the junction does not follow the germline gene, possibly because of a read error. The J gene is TRBJ2-6, the V gene TRBV4-2, with D possibly matching TRBD1 (6 bases). This CDR3 comprises 15 residues. CDR1 is LGHNA, CDR2 YNFKEQ, per germline. The CDR3 DNA is TGTTCTAGCAGCCGGGACAACTCTGGGGCTAACGTCCTGACTTTC. Protein product: CSSSRDNSGANVLTF.

By share of the sample, this clonotype is medium-sized. The gene calls are TRBV5-6 and TRBJ2-3, with D perhaps being TRBD1 or TRBD2 (5 bases each). CDR3 length: 15 residues. Germline-derived CDR1 and CDR2 are SGHDT and YYEEEE. The V end was cut by 4 bases, the J end by 2 bases, with 14 bases between. CDR3 in DNA: TGTGCCAGCAGCCTGGGACGGAGGAACACAGATACGCAGTATTTT. Protein: CASSLGRRNTDTQYF.

Turning to this clonotype: Its ends do not fully match the called genes, so a read error is possible. This chain links TRBV6-1 with TRBJ1-1; 7 bases fit TRBD1. There are 13 residues in the CDR3. CDR1 is MNHNS and CDR2 is SASEGT in the germline V gene. The CDR3 loop is CASSIDRDMSAFF. DNA of the CDR3: TGTGCCAGCAGTATTGACAGGGACATGTCAGCTTTCTTC.

This clonotype was picked up one time. The junction departs from germline at one end; a sequencing error may be responsible. The genes are TRBV6-5 and TRBJ2-7; 11 bases map to TRBD1. The length of the CDR3 is 14 residues. The germline CDR1 and CDR2 sequences are MNHEY and SVGAGI. CDR3 DNA: TGTACCAGCAGTTCGGGACAGGGGGTTTACGAGCAGTATTTC. This codes for CTSSSGQGVYEQYF.

This clonotype was picked up many times. The chain joins TRBV6-1 to TRBJ2-1, with 7 positions matching TRBD2. Looked up from germline, CDR1 is MNHNS and CDR2 is SASEGT. The CDR3 runs 14 residues. J lost 7 bases, V lost 6 bases, and 9 bases had no gene match. Written as DNA, the CDR3 is TGTGCCAGCAGGATACAACTAGCGCGGAATGAGCAGTTCTTC. This sequence encodes CASRIQLARNEQFF.

This clonotype is a singleton in its sample. A junction end diverges from the germline sequence, so it may reflect a read error. The chain combines TRBV4-2 with TRBJ2-7, with D tentatively TRBD2 (5 bases). The germline gives CDR1 LGHNA, CDR2 YNFKEQ. The length of the CDR3 is 16 residues. The CDR3 loop reads CASSQGWGAYSYEQYF. Here the CDR3 DNA reads TGTGCTAGCAGCCAAGGCTGGGGAGCCTACTCCTACGAGCAGTACTTC.

This clonotype has ten or more counts. A single base separates this from a much larger clone, so it may be a read error. The CDR3 DNA follows: TGCAGTGTTCGAACCGAGACGAGGGGCTACACCTTC. Translated, it gives CSVRTETRGYTF. V usage is TRBV20-1 and J usage is TRBJ1-2; no firm D call. Trimming removed 7 bases at V and 8 bases at J, with 17 bases between. Per the germline V gene, CDR1 is DFQATT and CDR2 is SNEGSKA (reference sequence). The CDR3 loop spans 12 amino acids.

About this clonotype itself: Sequence at one end of the junction differs from germline and may be a read error. The chain joins TRBV20-1 to TRBJ2-5; D unresolved. The V gene's germline CDR1 is DFQATT and CDR2 SNEGSKA (reference sequence). CDR3 length equals 13 residues. CDR3 sequence: CCARFELRETQYF. The CDR3 bases are TGCTGTGCCAGGTTTGAACTCAGGGAGACCCAGTACTTC.

This clonotype was detected ten times or more. This chain joins TRBV6-2 or TRBV6-3 and TRBJ2-7, with 11 bases matching TRBD1. The V segment lost 2 bases and the J segment 3 bases; nucleotides outside the gene matches: 12. CDR1 and CDR2 (germline): MNHEY, SVGEGT. This CDR3 is 18 amino acids long. The CDR3 spells CASSYRFVDGTGGYEQYF. The CDR3 coding sequence is TGTGCCAGCAGTTACCGTTTTGTTGACGGGACAGGGGGCTACGAGCAGTACTTC.

Only a few counts were recorded for this clonotype. A much more abundant neighbour one base away suggests this may be a read error. In this CDR3 the conserved last residue, phenylalanine or tryptophan, is missing, so a read error is likely. The chain carries TRBV6-5 and TRBJ1-1; 7 nucleotides line up with TRBD1. The CDR3 length is 14 residues. With V trimmed by 3 bases and J by 5 bases, 6 bases remained unmatched. CDR1 and CDR2 from the germline V gene are MNHEY and SVGAGI. The CDR3 DNA follows: TGTGCCAGCAGTTATAGGGGGCTAGAGACTGAAGCTTTCCTT. This encodes CASSYRGLETEAFL.

This clonotype was seen a handful of times. The chain carries TRBV5-1 and TRBJ2-3, with a tentative D call TRBD1 (5 bases). The V and J ends lost 0 bases and 4 bases respectively, with 12 bases between them. This CDR3 region has 15 residues. CDR1 is SGHRS and CDR2 is YFSETQ in the germline V gene. The CDR3 spells CASSLVKGRADTQYF. DNA for the CDR3: TGCGCCAGCAGCTTGGTGAAGGGGCGCGCAGATACGCAGTATTTT.

The J gene is TRBJ2-2, the V gene TRBV4-1, with a weak D call TRBD1 (7 bases). This CDR3 contains 15 residues. The germline CDR1 and CDR2 sequences are MGHRA and YSYEKL. V was cut by 6 bases and J by 15 bases, with 26 bases left in between. CDR3 residues: CASRSRGAYTGKLFF. DNA of the CDR3: TGCGCCAGCAGGAGCAGGGGGGCCTATACCGGGAAGTTGTTTTTT.